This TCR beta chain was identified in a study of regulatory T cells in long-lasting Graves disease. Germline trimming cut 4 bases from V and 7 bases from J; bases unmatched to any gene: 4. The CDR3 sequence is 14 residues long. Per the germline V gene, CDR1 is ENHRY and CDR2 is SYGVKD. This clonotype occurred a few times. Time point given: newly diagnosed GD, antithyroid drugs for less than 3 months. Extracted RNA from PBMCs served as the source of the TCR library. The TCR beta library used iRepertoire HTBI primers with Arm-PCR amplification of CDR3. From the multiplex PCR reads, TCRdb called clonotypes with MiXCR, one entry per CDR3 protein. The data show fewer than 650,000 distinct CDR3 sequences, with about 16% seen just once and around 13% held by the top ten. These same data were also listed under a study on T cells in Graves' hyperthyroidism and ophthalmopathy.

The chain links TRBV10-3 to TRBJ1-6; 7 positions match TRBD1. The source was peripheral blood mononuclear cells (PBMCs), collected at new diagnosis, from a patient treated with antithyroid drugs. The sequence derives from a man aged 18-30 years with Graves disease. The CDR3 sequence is CAISGDRDNSPLHF. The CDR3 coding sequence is TGTGCCATCAGTGGTGACAGGGACAATTCACCCCTCCACTTT.